Reported below is one T cell receptor beta chain. What it binds is not known. This sample is part of a study of T cells in Graves' hyperthyroidism and ophthalmopathy. Amplified TCR beta CDR3 regions came from RNA transcripts. With the HTBI primer set, the TCR CDR3 went through a first round of RT-PCR. Each CDR3 protein gets one entry after TCRdb re-called the multiplex PCR reads with MiXCR. The sample has more than 350,000 distinct CDR3 sequences, about 15% seen once. Overall study findings and caveats: Most thyroid clonotypes with frequency above 0.001 were detected in blood. A 13 V-J signature model discriminated ophthalmopathy versus stable hyperthyroidism.

The diagnoses drew upon clinical symptoms, serum thyroxine and TRAb, thyroid ultrasound and orbital computed tomography. Germline assignment: CDR1 DFQATT and CDR2 SNEGSKA (reference sequence). This CDR3 has 13 amino acids. V lost 2 bases and J lost 4, with 12 bases in between. Source material: blood. This sequence joins TRBV20-1 and TRBJ2-7; D is undetermined. The sequence came from a young woman with Graves' hyperthyroidism. The CDR3, as DNA: TGCAGTGCTAGATTTGGGAAAGGGTACGAGCAGTACTTC. Translation gives CSARFGKGYEQYF.